This T cell receptor (beta chain) was recovered during a study of CD8 T cells in ankylosing spondylitis. Study conclusions and caveats: Disease-linked clones bore a CD8+ phenotype, appearing relatively rarely in peripheral blood. Matched synovial fluid from ankylosing spondylitis patients was reported to be enriched for disease-linked clones.

The authors made TCR beta libraries by quantitative 5'-RACE with molecular barcodes. Each CDR3 protein gets one entry after TCRdb re-called the 5' RACE reads with MiXCR. Here the sample spans more than 300,000 distinct CDR3 sequences, around 10% being singletons. The CDR3 extends over 14 amino acids. The V gene's germline CDR1 is SGHAT and CDR2 FQNNGV. Deletions cut 6 bases from V and 1 base from J, with 12 bases between. This clonotype was seen ten or more times. The antigen is unknown. The sequenced material came from blood, either unsorted or a sorted T cell fraction (not recorded which). J is TRBJ1-1 and V is TRBV11-2; D remains ambiguous. The TCR was taken from a female donor with ankylosing spondylitis or in good health (not recorded which). CDR3 region: CASSLGAGNTEAFF. In nucleotides, the CDR3 is TGTGCCAGCAGTTTGGGTGCAGGGAACACTGAAGCTTTCTTT.